This record concerns one TCR beta chain sequence. Antigen unknown. V was pared by 6 bases and J by 2 bases, with 7 bases of the junction left unmatched. The CDR3 runs to 15 residues. The source of the sample is a study of identical twins. Regarding the study as a whole: Insertion counts were lower in abundant cord blood beta clonotypes, a trend that memory repertoires did not show.

Carrying unique molecular identifiers, the cDNA also gained a universal primer site through template switching. MiXCR, applied by TCRdb to the 5' RACE reads, yields one record per CDR3 protein. The repertoire holds some 1,600,000 distinct CDR3 sequences, around a third seen once, with approximately 0.25% in the top ten. The specimen was cord blood. The clonotype comes from a newborn girl in good health. J is TRBJ2-1 and V is TRBV12-3 or TRBV12-4, with TRBD1 matching over 7 bases. The CDR3, as DNA: TGTGCCAGCAGCCAAGGGGGCTTCGCCTACAATGAGCAGTTCTTC. It yields the protein CASSQGGFAYNEQFF.